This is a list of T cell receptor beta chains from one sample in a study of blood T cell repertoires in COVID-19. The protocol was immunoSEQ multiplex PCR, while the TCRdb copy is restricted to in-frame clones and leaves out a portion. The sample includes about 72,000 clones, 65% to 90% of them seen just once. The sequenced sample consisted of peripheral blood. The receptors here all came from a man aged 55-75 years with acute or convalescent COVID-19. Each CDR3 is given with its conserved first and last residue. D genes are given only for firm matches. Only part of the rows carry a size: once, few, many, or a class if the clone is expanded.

CDR3aa: CAWSVDRGMDQPQHF
CDR3nt: TGTGCCTGGAGTGTGGACAGGGGAATGGATCAGCCCCAGCATTTT
j_gene: TRBJ1-5
abundance: .
v_gene: TRBV30
d_gene: TRBD1

CDR3aa: CASGTGQPQHF
CDR3nt: TGTGCCAGCGGTACGGGTCAGCCCCAGCATTTT
j_gene: TRBJ1-5
abundance: once
v_gene: TRBV6-5
d_gene: .

CDR3aa: CASSPQDRNTEAFF
CDR3nt: TGTGCCAGCTCACCCCAAGACAGGAACACTGAAGCTTTCTTT
j_gene: TRBJ1-1
abundance: .
v_gene: TRBV18
d_gene: .

CDR3aa: CASSLDRTDTQYF
CDR3nt: TGTGCCAGCAGTTTAGACAGGACAGATACGCAGTATTTT
j_gene: TRBJ2-3
abundance: .
v_gene: TRBV12-3/TRBV12-4
d_gene: .

CDR3aa: CASSPRVIGNTEAFF
CDR3nt: TGTGCCAGCAGCCCACGGGTAATAGGGAACACTGAAGCTTTCTTT
j_gene: TRBJ1-1
abundance: few
v_gene: TRBV11-2
d_gene: .

CDR3aa: CSVGQGLNQPQHF
CDR3nt: TGCAGCGTGGGACAGGGGCTCAATCAGCCCCAGCATTTT
j_gene: TRBJ1-5
abundance: .
v_gene: TRBV29-1
d_gene: TRBD1

CDR3aa: CASSLATDYGYTF
CDR3nt: TGCGCCAGCAGCTTGGCAACAGACTATGGCTACACCTTC
j_gene: TRBJ1-2
abundance: .
v_gene: TRBV5-1
d_gene: .

CDR3aa: CASSLAPGGASGNTIYF
CDR3nt: TGTGCCAGCAGCTTAGCGCCAGGGGGCGCATCTGGAAACACCATATATTTT
j_gene: TRBJ1-3
abundance: few
v_gene: TRBV7-2
d_gene: TRBD1

CDR3aa: CASSQEGRLSYEQYF
CDR3nt: TGTGCCAGCAGCCAAGAGGGGAGACTGTCCTACGAGCAGTACTTC
j_gene: TRBJ2-7
abundance: .
v_gene: TRBV3-1/TRBV3-2
d_gene: .

CDR3aa: CASSLGTSQETQYF
CDR3nt: TGTGCCAGCAGCCTCGGGACTAGCCAAGAGACCCAGTACTTC
j_gene: TRBJ2-5
abundance: once
v_gene: TRBV5-4
d_gene: TRBD2

CDR3aa: CASSPVGARAPAEKLFF
CDR3nt: TGTGCCAGCAGCCCGGTAGGGGCGCGTGCCCCAGCTGAAAAACTGTTTTTT
j_gene: TRBJ1-4
abundance: .
v_gene: TRBV5-5
d_gene: .

CDR3aa: CATSRPGQNYGYTF
CDR3nt: TGTGCCACCAGTCGTCCGGGACAGAACTATGGCTACACCTTC
j_gene: TRBJ1-2
abundance: .
v_gene: TRBV24-1
d_gene: TRBD1

CDR3aa: CASSPGGLAGHTQYF
CDR3nt: TGTGCCAGCAGCCCAGGGGGACTAGCGGGGCATACGCAGTATTTT
j_gene: TRBJ2-3
abundance: .
v_gene: TRBV9
d_gene: TRBD2

CDR3aa: CASSRATGLNEKLFF
CDR3nt: TGTGCCAGCAGTCGTGCGACAGGCCTTAATGAAAAACTGTTTTTT
j_gene: TRBJ1-4
abundance: .
v_gene: TRBV7-9
d_gene: .

CDR3aa: CASRGQGASAFF
CDR3nt: TGTGCCAGCAGAGGACAGGGGGCATCGGCTTTCTTT
j_gene: TRBJ1-1
abundance: .
v_gene: TRBV6-6
d_gene: TRBD1

CDR3aa: CASSPDDSWGYTF
CDR3nt: TGTGCCAGCTCTCCGGACGACAGCTGGGGCTACACCTTC
j_gene: TRBJ1-2
abundance: .
v_gene: TRBV18
d_gene: .

CDR3aa: CASSFGQSYGYTF
CDR3nt: TGTGCCAGCAGTTTTGGACAGAGCTATGGCTACACCTTC
j_gene: TRBJ1-2
abundance: .
v_gene: TRBV12-3/TRBV12-4
d_gene: .

CDR3aa: CAWSDFSDGYTF
CDR3nt: TGTGCCTGGAGTGACTTCTCCGATGGCTACACCTTC
j_gene: TRBJ1-2
abundance: .
v_gene: TRBV30
d_gene: .

CDR3aa: CASSEGRGGEKLFF
CDR3nt: TGTGCCAGCAGTGAGGGTAGGGGGGGAGAAAAACTGTTTTTT
j_gene: TRBJ1-4
abundance: .
v_gene: TRBV6-4
d_gene: .

CDR3aa: CASSLVWGQYEQYF
CDR3nt: TGCGCCAGCAGCTTGGTTTGGGGCCAGTACGAGCAGTACTTC
j_gene: TRBJ2-7
abundance: .
v_gene: TRBV5-1
d_gene: .

CDR3aa: CASSLWGRDTEAFF
CDR3nt: TGTGCCAGCAGTTTATGGGGGCGGGACACTGAAGCTTTCTTT
j_gene: TRBJ1-1
abundance: .
v_gene: TRBV27
d_gene: .

CDR3aa: CSASSGGTNTGELFF
CDR3nt: TGCAGTGCGAGTAGCGGGGGGACGAACACCGGGGAGCTGTTTTTT
j_gene: TRBJ2-2
abundance: .
v_gene: TRBV20-1
d_gene: TRBD2

CDR3aa: CASSPDRGTKNIQYF
CDR3nt: TGTGCCAGCTCACCGGACAGGGGAACCAAAAACATTCAGTACTTC
j_gene: TRBJ2-4
abundance: .
v_gene: TRBV18
d_gene: TRBD1

CDR3aa: CASNRDRGSTGELFF
CDR3nt: TGTGCCAGTAATCGGGACAGGGGGAGCACCGGGGAGCTGTTTTTT
j_gene: TRBJ2-2
abundance: .
v_gene: TRBV19
d_gene: TRBD1

CDR3aa: CASSEIRGAEGGYTF
CDR3nt: TGTGCCAGCAGTGAAATAAGGGGAGCGGAGGGAGGCTACACCTTC
j_gene: TRBJ1-2
abundance: .
v_gene: TRBV2
d_gene: .

CDR3aa: CASSTGDSNQPQHF
CDR3nt: TGCGCCAGCAGCACAGGGGATAGCAATCAGCCCCAGCATTTT
j_gene: TRBJ1-5
abundance: .
v_gene: TRBV5-1
d_gene: TRBD1

CDR3aa: CASSVAPRRSQETQYF
CDR3nt: TGTGCCAGCAGCGTAGCGCCCAGGAGGAGCCAAGAGACCCAGTACTTC
j_gene: TRBJ2-5
abundance: once
v_gene: TRBV9
d_gene: .

CDR3aa: CASRGQGSNTGELFF
CDR3nt: TGTGCCAGCAGAGGACAGGGTTCGAACACCGGGGAGCTGTTTTTT
j_gene: TRBJ2-2
abundance: .
v_gene: TRBV3-1/TRBV3-2
d_gene: TRBD1

CDR3aa: CASRRGMGETQYF
CDR3nt: TGTGCCAGCAGGCGGGGGATGGGCGAGACCCAGTACTTC
j_gene: TRBJ2-5
abundance: .
v_gene: TRBV7-9
d_gene: TRBD2

CDR3aa: CASSQDLLAGKGTDTQYF
CDR3nt: TGCGCCAGCAGCCAAGATCTCCTAGCGGGGAAGGGCACAGATACGCAGTATTTT
j_gene: TRBJ2-3
abundance: .
v_gene: TRBV4-3
d_gene: TRBD2

CDR3aa: CASSSGGRNYGYTF
CDR3nt: TGTGCCAGCAGCTCAGGGGGCCGGAACTATGGCTACACCTTC
j_gene: TRBJ1-2
abundance: .
v_gene: TRBV6-5
d_gene: TRBD1

CDR3aa: CSVVQGVPSRTEAFF
CDR3nt: TGCAGCGTTGTGCAGGGGGTTCCCTCCCGCACTGAAGCTTTCTTT
j_gene: TRBJ1-1
abundance: .
v_gene: TRBV29-1
d_gene: TRBD1

CDR3aa: CSVGGTDYGYTF
CDR3nt: TGCAGCGTGGGCGGGACAGACTATGGCTACACCTTC
j_gene: TRBJ1-2
abundance: .
v_gene: TRBV29-1
d_gene: TRBD1

CDR3aa: CASSTGTDNEQFF
CDR3nt: TGTGCCAGCAGTACCGGGACAGACAATGAGCAGTTCTTC
j_gene: TRBJ2-1
abundance: .
v_gene: TRBV12-3/TRBV12-4
d_gene: TRBD1

CDR3aa: CASSLEVAGGGETQYF
CDR3nt: TGTGCCAGCAGCTTGGAAGTAGCGGGGGGTGGAGAGACCCAGTACTTC
j_gene: TRBJ2-5
abundance: .
v_gene: TRBV5-4
d_gene: TRBD2